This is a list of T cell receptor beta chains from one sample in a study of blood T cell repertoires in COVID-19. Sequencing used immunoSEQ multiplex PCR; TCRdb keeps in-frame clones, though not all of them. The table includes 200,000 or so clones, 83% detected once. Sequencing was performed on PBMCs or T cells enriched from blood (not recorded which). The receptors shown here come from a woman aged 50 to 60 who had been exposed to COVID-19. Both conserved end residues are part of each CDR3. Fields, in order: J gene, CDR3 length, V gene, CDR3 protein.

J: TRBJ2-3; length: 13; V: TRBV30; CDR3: CAWSTQQKDTQYF
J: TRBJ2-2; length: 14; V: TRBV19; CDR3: CASSIGQVDGELFF
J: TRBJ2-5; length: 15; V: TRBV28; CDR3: CASSLSVRRQETQYF
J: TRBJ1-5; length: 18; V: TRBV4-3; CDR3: CASSQEPGQGVSNQPQHF
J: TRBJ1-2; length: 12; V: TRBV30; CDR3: CAQTGDGYGYTF
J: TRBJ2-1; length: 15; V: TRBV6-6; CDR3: CASSYLEGGRNEQFF
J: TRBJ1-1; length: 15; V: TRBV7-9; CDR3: CASSLRQGPNTEAFF
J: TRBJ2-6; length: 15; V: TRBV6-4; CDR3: CASSGIAGGANVLTF
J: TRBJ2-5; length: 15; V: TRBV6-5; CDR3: CASSRNQGAPETQYF
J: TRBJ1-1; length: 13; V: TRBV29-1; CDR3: CSVETWGSTEAFF
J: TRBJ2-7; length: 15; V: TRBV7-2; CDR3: CASSSGLQGTYEQYF
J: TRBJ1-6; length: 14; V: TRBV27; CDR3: CASQKVVDNSPLHF
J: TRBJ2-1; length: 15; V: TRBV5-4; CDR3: CASSFRGGQGNEQFF
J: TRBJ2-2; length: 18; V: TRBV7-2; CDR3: CASSLRILAFANTGELFF
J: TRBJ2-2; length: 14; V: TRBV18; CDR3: CASSRDSLTGELFF
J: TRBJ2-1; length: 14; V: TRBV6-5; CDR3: CASKAGGRANEQFF
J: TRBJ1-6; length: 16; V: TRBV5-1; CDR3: CASSFGQGSYNSPLHF
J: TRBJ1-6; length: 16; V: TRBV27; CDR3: CASSLFLEPYNSPLHF
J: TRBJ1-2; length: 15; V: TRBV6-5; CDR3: CASSSRQGGNYGYTF
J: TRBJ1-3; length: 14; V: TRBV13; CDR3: CASRRQGGGNTIYF
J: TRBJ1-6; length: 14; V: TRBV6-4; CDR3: CASTPIVENSPLHF
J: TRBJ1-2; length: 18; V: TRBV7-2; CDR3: CASSSITGTGLTNYGYTF
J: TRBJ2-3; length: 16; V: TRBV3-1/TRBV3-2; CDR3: CASSPRQGAFTDTQYF
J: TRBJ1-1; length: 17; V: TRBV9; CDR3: CASSTSGIGRGGPEAFF
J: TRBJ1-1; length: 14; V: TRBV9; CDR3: CASSVAGNGAEAFF
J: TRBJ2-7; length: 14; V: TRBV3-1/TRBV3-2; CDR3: CASSSYGGGYEQYF
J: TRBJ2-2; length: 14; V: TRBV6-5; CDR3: CASEPGLETGELFF
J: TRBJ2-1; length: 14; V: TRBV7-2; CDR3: CASSLGAPYNEQFF
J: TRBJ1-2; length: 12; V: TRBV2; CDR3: CASRTGGYGYTF
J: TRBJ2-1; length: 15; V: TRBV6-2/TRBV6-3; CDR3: CASSRAGGQFNEQFF
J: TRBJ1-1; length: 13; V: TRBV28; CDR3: CASGGQWDIAAFF
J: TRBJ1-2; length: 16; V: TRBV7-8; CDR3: CASSLRPTDRVNGYTF
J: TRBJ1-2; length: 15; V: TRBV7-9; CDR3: CASSLETGLNYGYTF
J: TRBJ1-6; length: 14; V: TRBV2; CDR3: CASIRRGSNSPLHF
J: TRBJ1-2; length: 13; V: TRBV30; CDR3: CAWSVGGWYGYTF
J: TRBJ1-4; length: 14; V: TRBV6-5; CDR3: CASSTGQGYEKLFF